Listed below are T cell receptor beta chains from one sample, sequenced in a study of CD8+CD57+ T cells in acquired aplastic anemia. From the reads, TCRdb called clonotypes with MiXCR, one entry per CDR3 protein. In the table there are around 220,000 distinct CDR3 sequences, roughly 50% of which are singletons. Sequencing input: sorted CD4+, CD8+, or CD8+CD57+ T cells (not recorded which) from PBMCs. These receptors were taken from a human donor with aplastic anemia. Each CDR3 is given with its conserved first and last residue. The order of the fields is clone size, J gene, V gene, CDR3 length, D gene, CDR3 protein, CDR3 DNA. A D gene is named only where the DNA matches it firmly. Part of the rows lack a size; the others show once, few, many or a class for expanded clones.

clone_size: few; j_call: TRBJ2-3; v_call: TRBV18; cdr3_length: 14; d_call: .; cdr3_aa: CASSPRGTLDTQYF; cdr3_nt: TGTGCCAGCTCACCACGGGGTACGTTGGATACGCAGTATTTT
clone_size: few; j_call: TRBJ2-5; v_call: TRBV30; cdr3_length: 14; d_call: TRBD2; cdr3_aa: CAWERGGIQETQYF; cdr3_nt: TGTGCCTGGGAGCGGGGGGGTATTCAAGAGACCCAGTACTTC
clone_size: many; j_call: TRBJ1-5; v_call: TRBV12-3/TRBV12-4; cdr3_length: 14; d_call: TRBD1; cdr3_aa: CASSLGQANQPQHF; cdr3_nt: TGTGCCAGCAGTCTAGGACAGGCCAATCAGCCCCAGCATTTT
clone_size: .; j_call: TRBJ1-6; v_call: TRBV5-1; cdr3_length: 15; d_call: .; cdr3_aa: CASSYSGGSNQPLHF; cdr3_nt: TGCGCCAGCAGCTATTCGGGGGGGAGCAATCAGCCCCTCCACTTT
clone_size: .; j_call: TRBJ1-2; v_call: TRBV12-3/TRBV12-4; cdr3_length: 12; d_call: TRBD1; cdr3_aa: CASSSGGSGYTF; cdr3_nt: TGTGCCAGCAGTTCAGGGGGCTCTGGCTACACCTTC
clone_size: many; j_call: TRBJ1-6; v_call: TRBV30; cdr3_length: 11; d_call: .; cdr3_aa: CACSVGSPLHF; cdr3_nt: TGTGCCTGTAGCGTAGGTTCACCCCTCCACTTT
clone_size: few; j_call: TRBJ1-3; v_call: TRBV20-1; cdr3_length: 14; d_call: TRBD1; cdr3_aa: CSARGQGRGNTIYF; cdr3_nt: TGCAGTGCTAGAGGACAGGGGCGGGGAAACACCATATATTTT
clone_size: many; j_call: TRBJ2-7; v_call: TRBV27; cdr3_length: 15; d_call: .; cdr3_aa: CASSFLGQATYEQYF; cdr3_nt: TGTGCCAGCAGTTTTCTCGGGCAGGCGACCTACGAGCAGTACTTC
clone_size: few; j_call: TRBJ1-1; v_call: TRBV5-1; cdr3_length: 15; d_call: TRBD1; cdr3_aa: CASNPGTGENTEAFF; cdr3_nt: TGCGCCAGCAACCCCGGGACAGGGGAGAACACTGAAGCTTTCTTT
clone_size: .; j_call: TRBJ2-2; v_call: TRBV2; cdr3_length: 17; d_call: TRBD1; cdr3_aa: CASSEGTGGKNTGELFF; cdr3_nt: TGTGCCAGCAGTGAAGGGACAGGGGGCAAAAACACCGGGGAGCTGTTTTTT
clone_size: .; j_call: TRBJ1-1; v_call: TRBV7-3; cdr3_length: 13; d_call: .; cdr3_aa: CASSPPGRAEAFF; cdr3_nt: TGTGCCAGCAGTCCTCCAGGAAGGGCTGAAGCTTTCTTT
clone_size: .; j_call: TRBJ2-3; v_call: TRBV7-2; cdr3_length: 16; d_call: TRBD2; cdr3_aa: CASSSLLAGPSGTQYF; cdr3_nt: TGTGCCAGCAGCTCCCTACTAGCGGGCCCTTCGGGTACGCAGTATTTT
clone_size: many; j_call: TRBJ1-2; v_call: TRBV6-5; cdr3_length: 16; d_call: TRBD1; cdr3_aa: CASSRQGKAESYGYTF; cdr3_nt: TGTGCCAGCAGTCGACAGGGAAAGGCGGAAAGCTATGGCTACACCTTC
clone_size: .; j_call: TRBJ2-7; v_call: TRBV15; cdr3_length: 15; d_call: .; cdr3_aa: CATSREPRSAYEQYF; cdr3_nt: TGTGCCACCAGCAGAGAACCAAGGTCAGCTTACGAGCAGTACTTC
clone_size: .; j_call: TRBJ2-2; v_call: TRBV12-3/TRBV12-4; cdr3_length: 14; d_call: TRBD1; cdr3_aa: CASSWDRGTGELFF; cdr3_nt: TGTGCCAGCAGTTGGGACAGGGGCACCGGGGAGCTGTTTTTT
clone_size: .; j_call: TRBJ2-3; v_call: TRBV5-1; cdr3_length: 15; d_call: TRBD2; cdr3_aa: CASSVGRAGADTQYF; cdr3_nt: TGTGCCAGCAGCGTAGGTCGAGCGGGGGCAGATACGCAGTATTTT
clone_size: .; j_call: TRBJ1-6; v_call: TRBV20-1; cdr3_length: 15; d_call: .; cdr3_aa: CSVRVLVGDNSPLHF; cdr3_nt: TGCAGTGTTAGAGTTCTGGTGGGGGATAATTCACCCCTCCACTTT
clone_size: .; j_call: TRBJ2-7; v_call: TRBV2; cdr3_length: 13; d_call: .; cdr3_aa: CASTNSPGNEQYF; cdr3_nt: TGTGCCAGCACAAACTCGCCGGGGAACGAGCAGTACTTC
clone_size: few; j_call: TRBJ1-1; v_call: TRBV5-8; cdr3_length: 12; d_call: .; cdr3_aa: CASSPLGAEAFF; cdr3_nt: TGTGCCAGCAGCCCTTTGGGGGCCGAAGCTTTCTTT
clone_size: .; j_call: TRBJ2-7; v_call: TRBV9; cdr3_length: 14; d_call: TRBD1; cdr3_aa: CASSVGQGGVEQYF; cdr3_nt: TGTGCCAGCAGCGTCGGACAGGGGGGCGTCGAGCAGTACTTC
clone_size: many; j_call: TRBJ1-4; v_call: TRBV7-2; cdr3_length: 13; d_call: .; cdr3_aa: CASADERLEKLFF; cdr3_nt: TGTGCCAGCGCGGACGAGCGACTCGAAAAACTGTTTTTT